This TCR beta chain was observed in a study of cytomegalovirus exposure and HLA in healthy donors. Whole-study context: Tens of millions of unique TCRs from HLA-typed donors were held in an early release of data. Points from the study as a whole: Later analysis suggested links between common viral pathogens and several top significant clusters.

Concerning this clone: The antigen is unknown.

With 60 Vbeta and 13 Jbeta primers, the PCR was carried out. Clones were sequenced by immunoSEQ multiplex PCR, and TCRdb holds only the in-frame ones, with some missing. The repertoire includes some 120,000 clones, roughly three quarters of them detected once, and approximately 2% sits in the top ten. The germline gives CDR1 WNHNN, CDR2 SYGVQD (reference sequence). Unmatched junction bases numbered 3, after V lost 6 bases and J lost 4 bases. This CDR3 contains 13 residues. Material for sequencing was PBMCs. The source of this sequence is a man younger than 35 in good health and CMV-seronegative. The genes are TRBV10-1 and TRBJ2-5; 9 bases map to TRBD2. The CDR3 sequence: CASSGGLAETQYF. Written as DNA, the CDR3 is TGCGCCAGCAGCGGGGGACTAGCAGAGACCCAGTACTTC.